This T cell receptor (beta chain) was captured by sequencing in a study of blood T cell repertoires in COVID-19 (dated by TCRdb to about 2020). Study-wide context: Samples covering the acute and convalescent phases of COVID-19 were provided by collaborators in the United States, Italy and Spain. Samples came from the ongoing ImmuneRACE study (first 160 participants) plus 1,254 subjects from 6 global collaborators. A de-identified subject ID, COVID-19 status, age in years and sex were almost always included in the sample metadata. Where available, HLA class I and class II types were obtained from metadata supplied by the sample provider rather than from assay-based typing. The dataset comprised deeply sampled blood TCRbeta repertoires from subjects exposed to, actively infected with, or recovered from COVID-19. The repertoires were released in a freely available public database intended as a resource for research on the immune response to SARS-CoV-2. The prospective study material was composed of cDNA or gDNA derived from T cells, B-cell-depleted T cells, or PBMCs.

On the study overall, not on this receptor specifically: The quantity of clinical and demographic metadata differed by source and by participant and was supplied without curation.

Collaborating institutions collected whole blood in K2EDTA tubes following their own protocols. For TCRbeta analysis, collaborator samples were shipped as frozen whole blood, as isolated PBMCs, or as DNA extracted from either sample type. The CDR3 runs 13 residues from the cysteine to the phenylalanine. The retained sequence is limited to the CDR3, 39 bases, with the frame set at the first base. V loses 3 bases of germline sequence and J loses 5 bases, and the interval between the two ends is 10 bases. TCRbeta CDR3 regions were amplified from genomic DNA using the immunoSEQ Assay, a bias-controlled multiplex PCR. As for the authors' bioinformatics: Within the assay, amplification of reference gene primers was used to estimate how many nucleated cells each sample contained. Sequence reads were collapsed and filtered to measure the absolute abundance of every unique TCRbeta CDR3 rearrangement. For each sample, productive Simpson clonality was calculated as the square root of Simpson's diversity index over productive rearrangements. TCRdb re-hosts the immuneACCESS table, in-frame sequences only. Its copies lack some clones; in the studies checked, an unresolved V gene accounts for under half of them, and the cause for the rest is not known. V and J calls and clone size come straight from that table; D and trimming were deduced from the DNA. Within this sample are around 160,000 clones, with roughly 79% of them counted one time only. Roughly 8.3% of the sample is held by the ten biggest clonotypes.

Comment on this clone: Its antigen target is currently unknown. No much larger clone exists at a distance of one base, and base qualities are not known.

Sample: peripheral blood. This receptor was taken from a human donor with acute or convalescent COVID-19. The donor label of this sample is uncertain. This sequence uses TRBV12-3 or TRBV12-4 and TRBJ1-1; a tentative D match to TRBD1 spans 5 bases. For the CDR3, the sequence is CASSFGGRTEAFF. In nucleotides, the sequence is TGTGCCAGCAGTTTCGGGGGAAGGACTGAAGCTTTCTTT.